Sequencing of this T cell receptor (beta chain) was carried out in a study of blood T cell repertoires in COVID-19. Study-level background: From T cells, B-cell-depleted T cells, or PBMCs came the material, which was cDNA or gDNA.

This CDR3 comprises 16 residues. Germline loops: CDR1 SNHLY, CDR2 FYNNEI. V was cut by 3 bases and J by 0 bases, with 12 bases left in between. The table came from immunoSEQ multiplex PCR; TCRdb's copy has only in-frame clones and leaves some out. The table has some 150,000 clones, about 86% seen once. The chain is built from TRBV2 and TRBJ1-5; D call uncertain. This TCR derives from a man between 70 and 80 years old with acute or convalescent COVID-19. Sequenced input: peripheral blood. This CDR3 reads CASSELGADSNQPQHF. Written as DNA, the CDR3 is TGTGCCAGCAGTGAGTTGGGAGCGGATAGCAATCAGCCCCAGCATTTT.